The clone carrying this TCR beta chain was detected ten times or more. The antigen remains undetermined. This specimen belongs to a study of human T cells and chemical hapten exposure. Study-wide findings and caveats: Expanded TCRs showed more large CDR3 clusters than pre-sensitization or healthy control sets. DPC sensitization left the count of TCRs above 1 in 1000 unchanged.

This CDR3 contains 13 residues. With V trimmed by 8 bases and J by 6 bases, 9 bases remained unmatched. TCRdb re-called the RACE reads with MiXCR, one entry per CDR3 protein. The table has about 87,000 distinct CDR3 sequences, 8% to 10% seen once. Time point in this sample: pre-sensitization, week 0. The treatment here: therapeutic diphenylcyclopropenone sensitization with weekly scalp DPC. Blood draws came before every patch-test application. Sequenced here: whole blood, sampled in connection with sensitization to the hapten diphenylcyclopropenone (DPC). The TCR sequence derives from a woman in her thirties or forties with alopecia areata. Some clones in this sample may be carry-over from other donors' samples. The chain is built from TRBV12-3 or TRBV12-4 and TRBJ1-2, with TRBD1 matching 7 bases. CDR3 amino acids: CASGQTGYDGYTF. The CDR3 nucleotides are TGTGCCAGCGGACAGACAGGGTATGATGGCTACACCTTC.